The 26 T cell receptor beta chains below were found in one sample sequenced in a study of Ad26.COV2.S vaccination and SARS-CoV-2 variants. The table came from immunoSEQ multiplex PCR; TCRdb's copy has only in-frame clones and leaves some out. This repertoire shows about 350,000 clones, roughly 90% found once; its top ten account for approximately 12%. Regarding treatment: some 20 received Ad26.COV2.S at low or high dose, single or two shots; about five received placebo; per-sample allocation not given. Day 63 after the first vaccine or placebo injection was the time point for sampling. Sequences were derived from peripheral blood, sampled in a trial of Ad26.COV2.S vaccine versus placebo. The receptor set was obtained from a person aged 18-65 years who received the Ad26.COV2.S COVID-19 vaccine or a placebo.

The rearrangement links TRBV2 to TRBJ2-5; 8 bases align to TRBD1. The V gene end was trimmed by 8 bases and the J gene end by 5 bases; junction bases not matched to a gene: 10. In germline, CDR1 is SNHLY, CDR2 FYNNEI. The CDR3 is made up of 14 amino acids. DNA of the CDR3: TGTGCCAGCGGGGACAGGTCGGTCCTGGAGACCCAGTACTTC. It is translated as CASGDRSVLETQYF.

The chain couples TRBV20-1 to TRBJ2-7; 9 bases are shared with TRBD1. Losses at the gene ends were 3 bases for V and 6 bases for J; bases not matched to a gene: 6. This CDR3 spans 13 amino acids. Germline CDR1 DFQATT, CDR2 SNEGSKA (reference sequence). This CDR3 reads CSASPQGAREQYF. As DNA, the CDR3 is TGCAGTGCTAGTCCACAGGGGGCGCGCGAGCAGTACTTC.

As DNA, the CDR3 is TGTGCCAGCAGCCAAGAGGACCAGCCCCAGCATTTT. It yields the protein CASSQEDQPQHF. The V call is TRBV3-1 (or the pseudogene TRBV3-2), the J call TRBJ1-5; D gene unclear. Germline values: CDR1 LGHDT, CDR2 YNNKEL (reference sequence). This CDR3 is 12 amino acids long. Trimming removed 0 bases at V and 7 bases at J, with 4 bases between.

For the CDR3, the DNA is TGTGCCAGCAGTTTACGGACGGGGGCCCGCACAGATACGCAGTATTTT. Residues: CASSLRTGARTDTQYF. This sequence joins TRBV28 and TRBJ2-3; D tentatively fits TRBD1 or TRBD2 (6 bases each). Trimming removed 2 bases at V and 1 base at J, with 13 bases between. The germline V gene has CDR1 MDHEN and CDR2 SYDVKM. The CDR3 is 16 amino acids.

The chain recombines TRBV7-2 with TRBJ2-7, with D possibly being TRBD2 (6 bases). CDR1 is SGHTA and CDR2 is FQGNSA in the germline V gene. Trimming took 2 bases from V and 7 from J, leaving 12 bases between them. There are 13 residues in the CDR3. This CDR3 reads CASSLLVAGEQYF. The CDR3 bases are TGTGCCAGCAGCTTACTCGTCGCGGGGGAGCAGTACTTC.

The CDR3 here is CASSPGRGLGGSYNEQFF. The CDR3 region has the DNA TGTGCCAGCAGCCCAGGGCGGGGACTAGGGGGTTCCTACAATGAGCAGTTCTTC. This sequence joins TRBV11-3 and TRBJ2-1; 8 bases match TRBD2. With 5 bases clipped from V and 1 base from J, the junction kept 13 bases outside the gene matches. Germline lookup yields CDR1 SGHNT and CDR2 YENEEA. The CDR3 covers 18 residues.

Here the CDR3 reads CASSLEGWGYEQYF. CDR3 nucleotide sequence: TGTGCCAGCAGCTTAGAAGGGTGGGGGTACGAGCAGTACTTC. V and J are TRBV7-2 and TRBJ2-7; perhaps D is TRBD1 or TRBD2 (5 bases each). The CDR3 length is 14 residues. V shed 1 base and J shed 4 bases, with 11 bases lying between them. Germline V gene lookup returns CDR1 SGHTA and CDR2 FQGNSA.

The chain joins TRBV7-9 to TRBJ1-4; D uncertain. CDR3 length: 15 residues. Germline CDR1 is SEHNR and CDR2 is FQNEAQ (reference sequence). The ends were cut back, 1 base at V and 5 bases at J, with 11 bases in the middle. The CDR3 loop reads CASSLGGRSNEKLFF. As DNA, the CDR3 is TGTGCCAGCAGCTTAGGCGGCAGGTCGAATGAAAAACTGTTTTTT.

This chain uses TRBV7-2 with TRBJ2-7; D unresolved. This CDR3 has 13 amino acids. The V gene's germline CDR1 is SGHTA and CDR2 FQGNSA. V lost 5 bases, J lost 2 bases, and 10 bases lay in between. CDR3 residues: CASSPRMTYEQYF. CDR3 nucleotides: TGTGCCAGCAGCCCCCGGATGACCTACGAGCAGTACTTC.

V gene TRBV6-1 combines with J gene TRBJ1-2; D gene unclear. The CDR3 runs to 13 residues. The germline V and J ends were trimmed by 2 bases and 7 bases, with 11 bases remaining between them. Germline V lookup: CDR1 MNHNS, CDR2 SASEGT. For the CDR3, the DNA is TGTGCCAGCAGTGAACAGGTTAGAGGTGGCTACACCTTC. Protein sequence: CASSEQVRGGYTF.

The J gene is TRBJ1-1, the V gene TRBV14, with D unresolved. CDR3 length: 14 amino acids. The V end was cut by 4 bases, the J end by 1 base, with 10 bases between. Germline CDR1 is SGHDN and CDR2 is FVKESK. The CDR3 nucleotides read TGTGCCAGCAGCCGAGACGCAGGGAACACTGAAGCTTTCTTT. Its protein is CASSRDAGNTEAFF.

This clone was recorded only once. The CDR3 DNA reads as TGTGCCAGCAGCTCGGGACTAGCGGGGGGGCCGGGAGAGACCCAGTACTTC. Translation gives CASSSGLAGGPGETQYF. The chain employs TRBV11-2 and TRBJ2-5; TRBD2 agrees at 16 bases. The CDR3 covers 17 residues. The trim removed 4 bases at V and 4 bases at J, leaving 6 bases unmatched. Germline loops: CDR1 SGHAT, CDR2 FQNNGV.

The genes are TRBV28 and TRBJ2-1; D not certain. The V gene lost 1 base and the J gene lost 6 bases, with 13 bases spanning the gap. Germline lookup yields CDR1 MDHEN and CDR2 SYDVKM. The CDR3 is 15 residues long. Here the CDR3 reads CASSLSSIWTNEQFF. The CDR3 DNA reads TGTGCCAGCAGTTTATCGTCCATCTGGACCAATGAGCAGTTCTTC.

This chain connects TRBV27 to TRBJ2-7, with D perhaps assigned TRBD1 or TRBD2 (6 bases each). Trimming cost V 5 bases and J 2 bases, with 19 bases left between them. This CDR3 is 16 amino acids long. The germline V gene has CDR1 MNHEY and CDR2 SMNVEV (reference sequence). The CDR3 region is CASSPRGGPLPYEQYF. In DNA, the CDR3 is TGTGCCAGCAGTCCCCGAGGGGGGCCGCTCCCCTACGAGCAGTACTTC.

The rearrangement joins TRBV28 to TRBJ1-4, with a weak D call TRBD1 (5 bases). The V end lost 3 bases, the J end lost 11 bases, and 16 bases lay between the germline ends. The CDR3 is 14 amino acids. From germline, CDR1 is MDHEN and CDR2 SYDVKM. CDR3 nucleotide sequence: TGTGCCAGCAGTTTCCCCGGACAAGTTGAGAAACTGTTTTTT. Its translation: CASSFPGQVEKLFF.

The rearrangement uses TRBV2 and TRBJ2-1; 10 bases match TRBD2. Germline V gene sequence: CDR1 SNHLY, CDR2 FYNNEI. CDR3 length: 15 residues. Trimming cost V 8 bases and J 2 bases; bases outside gene matches: 6. As DNA, the CDR3 is TGTGCCAGCGGTGGGAGCGGGAGGGCCTACAATGAGCAGTTCTTC. This codes for CASGGSGRAYNEQFF.

The gene calls are TRBV10-3 and TRBJ2-2; 7 bases agree with TRBD1. The CDR3 spans 14 residues. V gave up 11 bases and J gave up 0 bases; unmatched junction bases: 6. Per the germline V gene, CDR1 is ENHRY and CDR2 is SYGVKD. The CDR3 here is CAVPGTANTGELFF. CDR3 DNA sequence: TGTGCCGTCCCGGGGACAGCGAACACCGGGGAGCTGTTTTTT.

The gene calls are TRBV7-9 and TRBJ1-2; tentatively, D is TRBD1 (6 bases). The CDR3 length is 14 residues. Per the germline V gene, CDR1 is SEHNR and CDR2 is FQNEAQ (reference sequence). The V gene lost 5 bases and the J gene lost 4 bases, with 14 bases spanning the gap. This chain's CDR3 is CASSPTGLGYGYTF. CDR3 DNA sequence: TGTGCCAGCAGCCCCACAGGGCTGGGCTATGGCTACACCTTC.

The chain is built from TRBV21-1 and TRBJ2-5; TRBD1, the table's D call, was not compared with the DNA. TRBV21-1 is flagged as a pseudogene. This CDR3 is built from 17 residues. The CDR3 DNA follows: TGTGCCAGCAGCAAAGCGCAGGGCACCAGATCGGAAGAGACCCAGTACTTC. Translation gives CASSKAQGTRSEETQYF.

The chain has TRBV6-5 and TRBJ2-7, with a weak D call TRBD1 (5 bases). Per the germline V gene, CDR1 is MNHEY and CDR2 is SVGAGI. With 2 bases removed from V and 2 bases from J, the gap between germline ends came to 10 bases. The CDR3 has 14 residues. The CDR3 spells CASSYRGPPYEQYF. CDR3 DNA sequence: TGTGCCAGCAGTTACAGGGGTCCTCCCTACGAGCAGTACTTC.

Details on this clone: At one of its ends the junction is not consistent with the germline gene, which may arise from a read error. The same CDR3 can be traced to other DNA sequences in this sample. V usage is TRBV3-1 (or the pseudogene TRBV3-2) and J usage is TRBJ2-2, with D possibly being TRBD2 (5 bases). The germline CDR1 and CDR2 sequences are LGHDT and YNNKEL (reference sequence). The CDR3 is made up of 13 amino acids. The CDR3 DNA sequence: TGTGCCAGCAGCCAGGGTTGGACCGGGGAACTGTTTTTT. It is translated as CASSQGWTGELFF.

The V and J genes are TRBV7-2 and TRBJ1-5, with D maybe TRBD1 (6 bases). Germline assignment: CDR1 SGHTA and CDR2 FQGNSA. This CDR3 contains 14 residues. V was cut by 3 bases and J by 5 bases, with 11 bases left in between. The DNA of the CDR3 is TGTGCCAGCAGCTTCCTGGGGGGGCATCAGCCCCAGCATTTT. Translation gives CASSFLGGHQPQHF.

The rearrangement uses TRBV5-1 and TRBJ2-2; D is unclear. The V gene's germline CDR1 is SGHRS and CDR2 YFSETQ. CDR3 length equals 16 residues. Trimming pared 1 base from V and 3 bases from J, leaving 13 bases between. The CDR3 DNA reads as TGCGCCAGCAGCTTGACCGCCGGGCTGGACACCGGGGAGCTGTTTTTT. It codes for CASSLTAGLDTGELFF.

J is TRBJ2-1 and V is TRBV27; TRBD1 agrees at 9 bases. There are 13 residues in the CDR3. V gave up 3 bases and J gave up 15 bases; unmatched junction bases: 9. Germline V gene data show CDR1 as MNHEY and CDR2 as SMNVEV (reference sequence). In nucleotides, the CDR3 is TGTGCCAGCAGTTTGGCCGCGGGGACAGGGTTGTTCTTC. Translation gives CASSLAAGTGLFF.

This clone was observed once. V is TRBV2 and J is TRBJ2-7, with D possibly called TRBD1 or TRBD2 (5 bases each). Germline CDR1 SNHLY, CDR2 FYNNEI. The germline V and J ends were trimmed by 5 bases and 5 bases, with 16 bases remaining between them. This CDR3 is 14 amino acids long. The CDR3 DNA sequence: TGTGCCAGCAGTCCCGGGACGTTAGTACACGAGCAGTACTTC. This gives the protein CASSPGTLVHEQYF.

The rearrangement uses TRBV28 and TRBJ2-3; the match to TRBD2 covers 7 bases. Trimming cost V 4 bases and J 7 bases; bases outside gene matches: 14. The CDR3 loop spans 16 amino acids. Germline CDR1 reads MDHEN; CDR2 reads SYDVKM. Here the CDR3 reads CASSSPRGGGMHTQYF. The CDR3 region has the DNA TGTGCCAGCAGTTCCCCACGCGGGGGAGGGATGCATACGCAGTATTTT.